The text below deals with one T cell receptor beta chain. The antigen remains undetermined. Repertoires were generated with immunoSEQ multiplex PCR, while TCRdb's copy carries only in-frame clones and drops some. The sample carries around 25,000 clones, approximately 81% recorded once. The CDR3 sequence is 13 residues long. CDR1 and CDR2 (germline): SNHLY, FYNNEI. V was cut by 9 bases and J by 7 bases, with 16 bases left in between. The data belong to a study of lymphopenia after photon versus proton radiotherapy. Study outcomes and limitations: Larger post-nadir TCR diversity loss correlated inversely with survival in deceased patients.

The sample consisted of peripheral blood, taken from a patient treated with photon-based radiotherapy. The clonotype was recovered from a man aged 55-75 years with pancreatic cancer. The V call is TRBV2, the J call TRBJ2-1, with D perhaps TRBD2 (6 bases). CDR3 protein: CASTDKGGNEQFF. The CDR3 nucleotides are TGTGCCAGTACCGACAAGGGAGGAAATGAGCAGTTCTTC.